This TCR beta chain came from a study of OX40 agonist ivuxolimab in advanced cancers. A history of autoimmune disease or systemic immunosuppression excluded patients. In the case of this clone: Its antigen is not known.

The repertoire was sequenced with immunoSEQ multiplex PCR; TCRdb's copy has only in-frame clones and lacks some. This table has approximately 18,000 clones, less than 90% appearing once. The CDR3 runs to 14 residues. Germline assignment: CDR1 SGHDT and CDR2 YYEEEE. V was clipped by 3 bases and J by 6 bases; unmatched bases: 8. Overall study results and limits: The investigators did not determine what antigen specificity the expanded peripheral T cells had. On average, CD8+ T cells had more expanded clones than CD4+. People who partly responded at 0.1-3.0 mg/kg had some of the least clonal expansion seen.

The sequencing used CD4+ or CD8+ T cells sorted from blood, collected in a trial of the OX40 agonist ivuxolimab. This chain links TRBV5-6 with TRBJ1-2, with TRBD1 matching over 7 bases. The sequence was obtained from an adult with an advanced solid tumor such as melanoma, head and neck, liver or kidney cancer. The CDR3 loop reads CASSWGTALDGYTF. In nucleotides, the CDR3 is TGTGCCAGCAGCTGGGGGACAGCCCTAGATGGCTACACCTTC.